This TCR beta chain comes out of a study of intratumoral heterogeneity in liver cancer. The wider study: Most patients were male, with a median age of about 69 years.

Whole-study results and caveats: Overall T cell clonality did not differ significantly between tumor regions.

Generated by immunoSEQ multiplex PCR, the TCRdb table keeps only in-frame clones and is missing some. This repertoire shows roughly 6,200 clones, 71% found once; its top ten account for about 39%. About this clone itself: Its antigen is undetermined.

In germline, CDR1 is SGDLS, CDR2 YYNGEE. V shed 0 bases and J shed 7 bases, with 11 bases lying between them. This CDR3 contains 13 residues. Multiple geographically separated regions of the hepatocellular carcinoma nodule were sampled separately. The receptor was derived from a woman aged 70-85 years with hepatocellular carcinoma. The sample was tumor tissue, taken before any cancer treatment. The gene calls are TRBV9 and TRBJ2-7; a weak D match, TRBD2 (5 bases). The CDR3 loop is CASSVAVSGEQYF. The DNA of the CDR3 is TGTGCCAGCAGCGTAGCGGTCTCGGGGGAGCAGTACTTC.